Listed below are T cell receptor beta chains from one sample, sequenced in a study of shared clonotypes between healthy human individuals. Libraries were prepared by immunoSEQ multiplex PCR; TCRdb keeps only in-frame clonotypes and omits some of them. The sample lists about 2.4 million clones; roughly 92% were seen once. What was sequenced was naive CD4+ T cells sorted from blood. These receptors came from a man between 18 and 35 years old in good health. Each CDR3 is given with its conserved first and last residue. D genes are given only for firm matches. Rows give clone size only sometimes, using once, few, many, or a class for an expanded clone.

TRBV12-5	TRBJ2-7	NA	NA	TGTGCTAGTTCAACCACCTACGAGCAGTACTTC	CASSTTYEQYF
TRBV5-1	TRBJ2-7	NA	NA	TGCGCCAGCAGCACCAGAGGCTCTAGCTCCTACGAGCAGTACTTC	CASSTRGSSSYEQYF
TRBV19	TRBJ1-4	NA	NA	TGTGCCAGTAGTATCTCGGCAGGATCTCATTCTGAAAAGCTGTTTTTT	CASSISAGSHSEKLFF
TRBV28	TRBJ2-5	NA	NA	TGTGCCAGCAGGGACAGGGAGGGAGAGACCCAGTACTTC	CASRDREGETQYF
TRBV5-5	TRBJ2-2	TRBD1	NA	TGTGCCAGCAGCTGGGACAGGGGGAACACCGGGGAGCTGTTTTTT	CASSWDRGNTGELFF
TRBV18	TRBJ2-1	TRBD2	NA	TGTGCCAGCTCACTCCCGGCTAGCGGCCTTTACAATGAGCAGTTCTTC	CASSLPASGLYNEQFF
TRBV5-5	TRBJ2-7	NA	NA	TGTGCCAGCAGCCCCGGTGCTAGCCCTGGTCCGTACGAGCAGTACTTC	CASSPGASPGPYEQYF
TRBV18	TRBJ2-5	TRBD1	NA	TGTGCCAGCTCACTAGCTCCGGGACAGGGAGAAGAGACCCAGTACTTC	CASSLAPGQGEETQYF
TRBV2	TRBJ1-2	TRBD1	NA	TGTGCCAGCACTGGGACAGGGGACTATGGCTACACCTTC	CASTGTGDYGYTF
TRBV5-1	TRBJ2-3	TRBD2	NA	TGCGCCAGCAGCTCCACCGGGACTAGTGACACGCAGTATTTT	CASSSTGTSDTQYF
TRBV4-3	TRBJ2-7	NA	NA	TGCGCCAGCAGCCAAGAAGGGGGTACCGGGACTGGCTCCTACGAGCAGTACTTC	CASSQEGGTGTGSYEQYF
TRBV6-1	TRBJ2-5	NA	NA	TGTGCCAGCAGTGGCCCCCGGGACACCCCTTCGACCCAGTACTTC	CASSGPRDTPSTQYF
TRBV5-6	TRBJ1-1	NA	NA	TGTGCCAGCACTTCCTTGGGCCCAGGGAACACTGAAGCTTTCTTT	CASTSLGPGNTEAFF
TRBV13	TRBJ1-6	NA	NA	TGTGCCAGCAGCCGAGGGGGGGTTTACTATAATTCACCCCTCCACTTT	CASSRGGVYYNSPLHF
TRBV4-2	TRBJ1-4	NA	NA	TGTGCCAGCAGCTTGTTGGGGGGGATTGCAACTAATGAAAAACTGTTTTTT	CASSLLGGIATNEKLFF
TRBV5-8	TRBJ2-7	NA	NA	TGTGCCAGCAGCCTCAACTCCTACGAGCAGTACTTC	CASSLNSYEQYF
TRBV7-2	TRBJ2-7	NA	NA	TGTGCCAGCAGCTTCCAGGCCGGAACCATAGGATACGAGCAGTACTTC	CASSFQAGTIGYEQYF
TRBV7-6	TRBJ2-1	NA	NA	TGTGCCAGCAGCTTAACGGGGGACATTTACTACAATGAGCAGTTCTTC	CASSLTGDIYYNEQFF
TRBV28	TRBJ2-7	TRBD1	NA	TGTGCCAGCAGTTTATCAGGGGGTTCCTACGAGCAGTACTTC	CASSLSGGSYEQYF
TRBV18	TRBJ2-7	TRBD1	NA	TGTGCCAGCTCCGGGACAGGGTTTGTAGGAGTTTCCTACGAGCAGTACTTC	CASSGTGFVGVSYEQYF
TRBV11-2	TRBJ2-3	NA	NA	TGTGCCAGCAGCTTATCCCGGGGGACCAGCACAGATACGCAGTATTTT	CASSLSRGTSTDTQYF
TRBV6-1	TRBJ1-2	NA	NA	TGTGCCAGCAGTGAAGGAATTGGGATAAACTATGGCTACACCTTC	CASSEGIGINYGYTF
TRBV5-4	TRBJ1-1	NA	once	TGTGCCAGCAGCGCCGACAGGCTGAACACTGAAGCTTTCTTT	CASSADRLNTEAFF
TRBV7-3	TRBJ2-2	NA	NA	TGTGCCAGCAGCAGGACCGCAGCGACGGACACCGGGGAGCTGTTTTTT	CASSRTAATDTGELFF
TRBV11-2	TRBJ1-4	TRBD1	NA	TGTGCCAGCAGCTCTGGGGACAGGGGAGGAGAAAAACTGTTTTTT	CASSSGDRGGEKLFF
TRBV5-1	TRBJ2-2	TRBD1	NA	TGCGCCAGCAGCCCCGGACAGGGGGGAACCGGGGAGCTGTTTTTT	CASSPGQGGTGELFF
TRBV11-3	TRBJ2-3	NA	NA	TGTGCCAGCAGCGTGGGGCGGGGCAGCACAGATACGCAGTATTTT	CASSVGRGSTDTQYF
TRBV9	TRBJ2-3	TRBD1	NA	TGTGCCAGCAGCGTAGGAAACAGGGGGCTGGATACGCAGTATTTT	CASSVGNRGLDTQYF
TRBV11-2	TRBJ1-2	NA	NA	TGTGCCAGCAGCCCGGGGCACAGCTATGGCTACACCTTC	CASSPGHSYGYTF
TRBV11-2	TRBJ2-1	TRBD2	NA	TGTGCCAGCAGCTTAGCAATCGCGGGAGGGCCCTACAATGAGCAGTTCTTC	CASSLAIAGGPYNEQFF
TRBV9	TRBJ2-3	TRBD2	NA	TGTGCCAGCAGCGCCGCGGCTAGCGGGGGGCGAACTAGCACAGATACGCAGTATTTT	CASSAAASGGRTSTDTQYF
TRBV10-3	TRBJ1-5	NA	NA	TGTGCCATCAGTGAGGATAACGGGCAGCCCCAGCATTTT	CAISEDNGQPQHF
TRBV10-2	TRBJ2-1	TRBD1	NA	TGCGCCAGCAAGGGGGCACCCTACAATGAGCAGTTCTTC	CASKGAPYNEQFF
TRBV10-3	TRBJ1-4	NA	NA	TGTGCCGTGGCCTCCGGGACGGACGAAAAACTGTTTTTT	CAVASGTDEKLFF
TRBV18	TRBJ2-5	NA	NA	TGTGCCAGCTCACCACGTCACACCCAAGAGACCCAGTACTTC	CASSPRHTQETQYF
TRBV6-5	TRBJ1-5	NA	NA	TGTGCCAGCAGTTACTCGCCGAAGAGCAATCAGCCCCAGCATTTT	CASSYSPKSNQPQHF
TRBV19	TRBJ2-5	NA	NA	TGTGCCAGTAGTATCCAGGGGATTTGGGAGACCCAGTACTTC	CASSIQGIWETQYF
TRBV5-1	TRBJ2-5	NA	once	TGCGCCAGCAGCTTGGGTCGGCAAGAGACCCAGTACTTC	CASSLGRQETQYF
TRBV19	TRBJ2-7	TRBD1	NA	TGTGCCAGTAGTATCGACAGGGCGAGGGAGCAGTACTTC	CASSIDRAREQYF
TRBV28	TRBJ2-1	TRBD2	NA	TGTGCCAGCAGTCCCTCCGGGACTAGCGGGGGCCCAGATGAGCAGTTCTTC	CASSPSGTSGGPDEQFF